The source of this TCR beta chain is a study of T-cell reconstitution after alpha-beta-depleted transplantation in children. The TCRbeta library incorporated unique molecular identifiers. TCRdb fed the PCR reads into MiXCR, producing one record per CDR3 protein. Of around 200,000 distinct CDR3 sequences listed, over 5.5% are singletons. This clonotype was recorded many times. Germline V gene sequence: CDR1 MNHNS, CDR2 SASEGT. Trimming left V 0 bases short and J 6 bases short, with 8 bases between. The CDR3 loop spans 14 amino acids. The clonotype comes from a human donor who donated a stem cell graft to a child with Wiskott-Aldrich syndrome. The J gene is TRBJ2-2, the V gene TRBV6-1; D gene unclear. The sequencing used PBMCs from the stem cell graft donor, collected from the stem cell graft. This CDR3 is CASSEAWEAGELFF. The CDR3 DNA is TGTGCCAGCAGTGAAGCTTGGGAAGCCGGGGAGCTGTTTTTT.